Listed below are T cell receptor beta chains from one sample, sequenced in a study of shared clonotypes between healthy human individuals. TCRdb's copy holds only in-frame clones and misses some; the assay was immunoSEQ multiplex PCR. The sample has fewer than 850,000 clones; 90% are singletons. The sample taken for sequencing was memory CD8+ T cells from PBMCs. The source is a man aged 18 to 35 in good health. Some clones in this sample may be carry-over from other donors' samples. The CDR3 runs from the conserved cysteine through the conserved F or W. A D gene is named only where the DNA matches it firmly. Not all rows give a size; the values are once, few, many and, for expanded clones, a class.

clone size: .; D gene: .; V gene: TRBV25-1; J gene: TRBJ2-1; CDR3 protein: CASSGPRDYEQFF; CDR3 DNA: TGTGCCAGCAGTGGGCCTAGGGACTATGAGCAGTTCTTC
clone size: .; D gene: .; V gene: TRBV7-9; J gene: TRBJ1-1; CDR3 protein: CASSSSTGPRFGEAFF; CDR3 DNA: TGTGCCAGCAGCTCTAGTACGGGCCCGAGGTTCGGGGAAGCTTTCTTT
clone size: .; D gene: .; V gene: TRBV6-1; J gene: TRBJ2-1; CDR3 protein: CASSEARAASNEQFF; CDR3 DNA: TGTGCCAGCAGTGAAGCGCGGGCAGCGTCCAATGAGCAGTTCTTC
clone size: .; D gene: .; V gene: TRBV9; J gene: TRBJ2-6; CDR3 protein: CASSAQRAPPPGANVLTF; CDR3 DNA: TGTGCCAGCAGCGCCCAACGGGCTCCCCCCCCCGGGGCCAACGTCCTGACTTTC
clone size: .; D gene: .; V gene: TRBV20-1; J gene: TRBJ2-5; CDR3 protein: CRAEYLATQYF; CDR3 DNA: TGCAGGGCGGAGTACCTGGCGACCCAGTACTTC
clone size: .; D gene: .; V gene: TRBV5-1; J gene: TRBJ2-7; CDR3 protein: CASSLVARAGGSYEQYF; CDR3 DNA: TGCGCCAGCAGCTTGGTCGCGCGGGCAGGTGGGTCCTACGAGCAGTACTTC
clone size: .; D gene: .; V gene: TRBV28; J gene: TRBJ1-1; CDR3 protein: CASSSTGFFSMNTEAFF; CDR3 DNA: TGTGCCAGCAGTTCTACAGGGTTTTTTTCAATGAACACTGAAGCTTTCTTT
clone size: many; D gene: TRBD1; V gene: TRBV4-1; J gene: TRBJ1-2; CDR3 protein: CASSQDWRTGTYGYTF; CDR3 DNA: TGCGCCAGCAGCCAAGATTGGAGGACAGGGACCTATGGCTACACCTTC
clone size: .; D gene: TRBD2; V gene: TRBV28; J gene: TRBJ2-1; CDR3 protein: CASSLRLRGSGYSYNEQFF; CDR3 DNA: TGTGCCAGCAGTTTAAGGTTGCGCGGTAGCGGGTATTCCTACAATGAGCAGTTCTTC
clone size: .; D gene: .; V gene: TRBV7-6; J gene: TRBJ2-7; CDR3 protein: CASSLRGNEQYF; CDR3 DNA: TGTGCCAGCAGCCTTAGGGGTAATGAGCAGTACTTC
clone size: .; D gene: .; V gene: TRBV28; J gene: TRBJ2-1; CDR3 protein: CASSLANHEQFF; CDR3 DNA: TGTGCCAGCAGTTTAGCAAATCATGAGCAGTTCTTC
clone size: .; D gene: .; V gene: TRBV28; J gene: TRBJ2-5; CDR3 protein: CASSLRAGSPPGETQYF; CDR3 DNA: TGTGCCAGCAGTTTAAGGGCAGGTAGCCCCCCGGGGGAGACCCAGTACTTC
clone size: .; D gene: .; V gene: TRBV7-9; J gene: TRBJ2-7; CDR3 protein: CASSPARSYEQYF; CDR3 DNA: TGTGCCAGCAGCCCAGCCAGGTCCTACGAGCAGTACTTC
clone size: .; D gene: .; V gene: TRBV4-1; J gene: TRBJ1-3; CDR3 protein: CASSLPDTAAKYSGNTIYF; CDR3 DNA: TGCGCCAGCAGCCTTCCTGACACCGCAGCTAAATACTCTGGAAACACCATATATTTT
clone size: .; D gene: .; V gene: TRBV6-6; J gene: TRBJ2-7; CDR3 protein: CASSYSPVTYEQYF; CDR3 DNA: TGTGCCAGCAGTTACTCGCCAGTCACCTACGAGCAGTACTTC
clone size: .; D gene: TRBD2; V gene: TRBV2; J gene: TRBJ2-3; CDR3 protein: CASSEALPREGLTQYF; CDR3 DNA: TGTGCCAGCAGTGAAGCGCTTCCGCGGGAGGGCCTGACGCAGTATTTT
clone size: .; D gene: TRBD1; V gene: TRBV2; J gene: TRBJ2-3; CDR3 protein: CASWGRGQSTDTQYF; CDR3 DNA: TGTGCCAGCTGGGGCAGGGGGCAAAGCACAGATACGCAGTATTTT
clone size: .; D gene: TRBD2; V gene: TRBV4-1; J gene: TRBJ2-1; CDR3 protein: CASSHRSGGRFEQFF; CDR3 DNA: TGCGCCAGCAGCCACCGATCGGGCGGGAGATTTGAGCAGTTCTTC
clone size: .; D gene: .; V gene: TRBV25-1; J gene: TRBJ1-1; CDR3 protein: CASSVFGRATEAFF; CDR3 DNA: TGTGCCAGCAGTGTATTTGGTAGGGCCACTGAAGCTTTCTTT
clone size: .; D gene: .; V gene: TRBV2; J gene: TRBJ2-3; CDR3 protein: CASSEYNTGTDTQYF; CDR3 DNA: TGTGCCAGCAGTGAATATAATACAGGTACAGATACGCAGTATTTT
clone size: .; D gene: .; V gene: TRBV28; J gene: TRBJ1-3; CDR3 protein: CASSWAVPGNTIYF; CDR3 DNA: TGTGCCAGCAGTTGGGCCGTGCCTGGAAACACCATATATTTT
clone size: .; D gene: .; V gene: TRBV27; J gene: TRBJ1-1; CDR3 protein: CASSFSENTEAFF; CDR3 DNA: TGTGCCAGCAGTTTTTCGGAGAACACTGAAGCTTTCTTT
clone size: .; D gene: .; V gene: TRBV19; J gene: TRBJ2-2; CDR3 protein: CASSRRINTGELFF; CDR3 DNA: TGTGCCAGTAGTCGAAGGATAAACACCGGGGAGCTGTTTTTT
clone size: once; D gene: TRBD2; V gene: TRBV4-1; J gene: TRBJ2-7; CDR3 protein: CASSHRIAGDPGEQYF; CDR3 DNA: TGCGCCAGCAGCCATAGGATAGCGGGAGATCCGGGCGAGCAGTACTTC
clone size: .; D gene: TRBD1; V gene: TRBV11-2; J gene: TRBJ2-1; CDR3 protein: CASSDRDRGKNEQFF; CDR3 DNA: TGTGCCAGCAGCGACCGGGACAGGGGGAAAAATGAGCAGTTCTTC
clone size: .; D gene: TRBD2; V gene: TRBV6-5; J gene: TRBJ2-5; CDR3 protein: CASSKTSGYQETQYF; CDR3 DNA: TGTGCCAGCAGTAAGACTAGCGGGTACCAAGAGACCCAGTACTTC
clone size: .; D gene: .; V gene: TRBV27; J gene: TRBJ2-5; CDR3 protein: CASRGTHGMGTQYF; CDR3 DNA: TGTGCCAGCAGAGGGACACACGGAATGGGGACCCAGTACTTC
clone size: .; D gene: TRBD1; V gene: TRBV27; J gene: TRBJ1-1; CDR3 protein: CASSVTGGYTEAFF; CDR3 DNA: TGTGCCAGCAGTGTCACAGGGGGTTACACTGAAGCTTTCTTT
clone size: few; D gene: .; V gene: TRBV19; J gene: TRBJ1-1; CDR3 protein: CASSIWAGARWNTEAFF; CDR3 DNA: TGTGCCAGTAGTATTTGGGCAGGGGCTCGGTGGAACACTGAAGCTTTCTTT
clone size: .; D gene: .; V gene: TRBV6-5; J gene: TRBJ2-1; CDR3 protein: CASSPGPQYNEQFF; CDR3 DNA: TGTGCCAGCAGTCCCGGACCTCAATACAATGAGCAGTTCTTC
clone size: .; D gene: .; V gene: TRBV28; J gene: TRBJ2-1; CDR3 protein: CASSLTPLKGPLNEQFF; CDR3 DNA: TGTGCCAGCAGTTTAACCCCCTTAAAGGGCCCTCTTAATGAGCAGTTCTTC
clone size: .; D gene: .; V gene: TRBV6-6; J gene: TRBJ2-7; CDR3 protein: CASSYSGGTYEQYF; CDR3 DNA: TGTGCCAGCAGTTACTCGGGCGGGACCTACGAGCAGTACTTC
clone size: .; D gene: .; V gene: TRBV2; J gene: TRBJ1-1; CDR3 protein: CASIGRAVGAFF; CDR3 DNA: TGTGCCAGCATCGGCAGGGCGGTCGGAGCTTTCTTT
clone size: .; D gene: .; V gene: TRBV19; J gene: TRBJ1-5; CDR3 protein: CASSSDPNQPQHF; CDR3 DNA: TGTGCCAGTAGTTCGGACCCTAATCAGCCCCAGCATTTT
clone size: .; D gene: .; V gene: TRBV6-1; J gene: TRBJ2-7; CDR3 protein: CASSAWLGQYEQYF; CDR3 DNA: TGTGCCAGCAGCGCTTGGTTAGGGCAGTACGAGCAGTACTTC
clone size: .; D gene: TRBD1; V gene: TRBV7-9; J gene: TRBJ2-3; CDR3 protein: CASSSTENRGRRCF; CDR3 DNA: TGTGCCAGCAGCTCCACTGAAAACAGGGGCCGTCGATGTTTT
clone size: .; D gene: TRBD2; V gene: TRBV27; J gene: TRBJ2-1; CDR3 protein: CASSPRGSGSASYNEQFF; CDR3 DNA: TGTGCCAGCAGTCCCCGGGGGAGCGGGAGCGCGTCGTACAATGAGCAGTTCTTC
clone size: .; D gene: .; V gene: TRBV11-2; J gene: TRBJ1-1; CDR3 protein: CASSFSGRTEAFF; CDR3 DNA: TGTGCCAGCAGCTTTTCAGGGAGGACTGAAGCTTTCTTT
clone size: many; D gene: .; V gene: TRBV6-4; J gene: TRBJ2-3; CDR3 protein: CASSEGKGGDTQYF; CDR3 DNA: TGTGCCAGCAGTGAAGGGAAAGGGGGGGATACGCAGTATTTT
clone size: .; D gene: TRBD1; V gene: TRBV6-5; J gene: TRBJ1-1; CDR3 protein: CASSYSDRPNTEAFF; CDR3 DNA: TGTGCCAGCAGTTACTCGGACAGGCCCAACACTGAAGCTTTCTTT
clone size: .; D gene: .; V gene: TRBV6-5; J gene: TRBJ1-1; CDR3 protein: CASSYSTANTEAFF; CDR3 DNA: TGTGCCAGCAGTTACTCGACAGCGAACACTGAAGCTTTCTTT
clone size: .; D gene: .; V gene: TRBV7-8; J gene: TRBJ1-1; CDR3 protein: CASSFSSLGGAEAFF; CDR3 DNA: TGTGCCAGCAGCTTTTCGTCTCTGGGGGGAGCTGAAGCTTTCTTT
clone size: .; D gene: .; V gene: TRBV6-6; J gene: TRBJ1-4; CDR3 protein: CASSPSNEKLFF; CDR3 DNA: TGTGCCAGCAGCCCGAGTAATGAAAAACTGTTTTTT
clone size: .; D gene: .; V gene: TRBV6-6; J gene: TRBJ2-2; CDR3 protein: CASSYSIGGNTGELFF; CDR3 DNA: TGTGCCAGCAGTTACTCGATAGGCGGGAACACCGGGGAGCTGTTTTTT
clone size: .; D gene: .; V gene: TRBV7-2; J gene: TRBJ2-7; CDR3 protein: CASSSRGWADPYEQYF; CDR3 DNA: TGTGCCAGCAGCTCGAGGGGTTGGGCGGATCCCTACGAGCAGTACTTC
clone size: .; D gene: .; V gene: TRBV4-2; J gene: TRBJ1-5; CDR3 protein: CASSQPGRQPQHF; CDR3 DNA: TGTGCCAGCAGCCAACCAGGGCGTCAGCCCCAGCATTTT
clone size: once; D gene: .; V gene: TRBV9; J gene: TRBJ1-1; CDR3 protein: CASSVEGQGTEAFF; CDR3 DNA: TGTGCCAGCAGCGTAGAAGGGCAGGGCACTGAAGCTTTCTTT
clone size: once; D gene: .; V gene: TRBV5-1; J gene: TRBJ1-2; CDR3 protein: CASYAGGYGYTF; CDR3 DNA: TGCGCCAGTTATGCGGGGGGCTATGGCTACACCTTC
clone size: once; D gene: TRBD2; V gene: TRBV11-2; J gene: TRBJ2-7; CDR3 protein: CASSLGRARELGEQYF; CDR3 DNA: TGTGCCAGCAGCTTAGGTCGGGCGCGGGAGTTGGGGGAGCAGTACTTC